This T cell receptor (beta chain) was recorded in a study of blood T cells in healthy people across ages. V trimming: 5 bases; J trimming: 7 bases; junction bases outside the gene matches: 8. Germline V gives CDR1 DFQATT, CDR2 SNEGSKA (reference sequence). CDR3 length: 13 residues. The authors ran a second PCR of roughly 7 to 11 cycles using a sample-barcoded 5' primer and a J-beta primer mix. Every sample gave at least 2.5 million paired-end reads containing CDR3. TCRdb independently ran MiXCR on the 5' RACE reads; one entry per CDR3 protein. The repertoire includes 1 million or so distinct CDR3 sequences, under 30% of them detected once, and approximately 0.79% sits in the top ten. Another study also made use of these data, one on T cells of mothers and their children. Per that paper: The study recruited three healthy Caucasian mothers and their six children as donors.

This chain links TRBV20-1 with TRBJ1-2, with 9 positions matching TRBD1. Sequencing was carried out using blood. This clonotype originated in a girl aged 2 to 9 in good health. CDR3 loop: CSAAGTGYSGYTF. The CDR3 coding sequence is TGCAGTGCTGCCGGGACAGGGTATAGTGGCTACACCTTC.